This T cell receptor (beta chain) was sequenced for a study of T cells in Graves' hyperthyroidism and ophthalmopathy. Participants, patients aged 18 to 65, had newly diagnosed hyperthyroidism with a duration under 2 months. Patients having uncontrolled infection, another autoimmune disease, pregnancy or lactation were not included. Diagnosing involved the use of clinical symptoms, serum thyroxine and TRAb, thyroid ultrasound and orbital computed tomography. The length of the CDR3 is 13 residues. V was cut by 0 bases and J by 7 bases, with 11 bases left in between. Germline V gene sequence: CDR1 SGHDT, CDR2 YYEEEE. Researchers took RNA transcripts and amplified the TCR beta CDR3 regions from them. During a first-round RT-PCR of the TCR CDR3, the HTBI primer set was used. TCRdb reanalysed the multiplex PCR reads using MiXCR and keeps one entry per CDR3 protein. The sample records some 800,000 distinct CDR3 sequences, more than 30% being singletons.

The study, taken as a whole, reports: In the blood, most expanded thyroid clonotypes above 0.001 appeared as well.

Remarks on this clonotype: Its antigen remains unknown.

Material: blood. This receptor was taken from a man between 18 and 29 years old with Graves' hyperthyroidism. The chain employs TRBV5-6 and TRBJ2-7; D not certain. CDR3 bases: TGTGCCAGCAGCTTGGACTCGCCTCGGGAGCAGTACTTC. Amino acid sequence: CASSLDSPREQYF.